A selection of T cell receptor beta chains follows, all from one sample in a study of shared clonotypes between healthy human individuals. TCRdb keeps only in-frame clones here, not all; method: immunoSEQ multiplex PCR. The sample comprises 98,000 or so clones, more than 65% of which are singletons, and around 25% rests with the top ten. Sequencing input: memory CD8+ T cells sorted from blood. These receptor sequences come from a woman in her thirties in good health. Each CDR3 is given with its conserved first and last residue. Fields, in order: CDR3 protein, CDR3 DNA, clone size, D gene, CDR3 length, V gene, J gene. A D gene is named only where the DNA matches it firmly. Expanded clones get a size class; other rows say once, few or many, or leave the size out.

cdr3_aa: CSVADRAYTEQYF
cdr3_nt: TGCAGCGTTGCAGACAGGGCGTACACCGAGCAGTACTTC
clone_size: NA
d_call: TRBD1
cdr3_length: 13
v_call: TRBV29-1
j_call: TRBJ2-7

cdr3_aa: CSVVSGNLLEQYF
cdr3_nt: TGCAGCGTTGTTAGCGGGAATCTTCTCGAGCAGTACTTC
clone_size: NA
d_call: TRBD2
cdr3_length: 13
v_call: TRBV29-1
j_call: TRBJ2-7

cdr3_aa: CASSYARNQGTEAFF
cdr3_nt: TGTGCCAGCAGTTACGCAAGGAACCAGGGGACTGAAGCTTTCTTT
clone_size: NA
d_call: NA
cdr3_length: 15
v_call: TRBV6-6
j_call: TRBJ1-1

cdr3_aa: CASSPHLPRDNEQFF
cdr3_nt: TGTGCCAGCAGCCCTCATCTACCCCGGGACAATGAGCAGTTCTTC
clone_size: NA
d_call: NA
cdr3_length: 15
v_call: TRBV7-8
j_call: TRBJ2-1

cdr3_aa: CASSQDLDSGASDEQFF
cdr3_nt: TGCGCCAGCAGCCAAGATTTGGATAGCGGAGCTTCGGATGAGCAGTTCTTC
clone_size: NA
d_call: NA
cdr3_length: 17
v_call: TRBV4-1
j_call: TRBJ2-1

cdr3_aa: CASSLATAQETQYF
cdr3_nt: TGCGCCAGCAGCTTAGCGACGGCTCAAGAGACCCAGTACTTC
clone_size: NA
d_call: NA
cdr3_length: 14
v_call: TRBV5-1
j_call: TRBJ2-5

cdr3_aa: CASSGAGGIGEKLFF
cdr3_nt: TGTGCCAGCAGTGGGGCAGGGGGAATCGGTGAAAAACTGTTTTTT
clone_size: many
d_call: TRBD1
cdr3_length: 15
v_call: TRBV25-1
j_call: TRBJ1-4

cdr3_aa: CASSSGTGINQPQHF
cdr3_nt: TGTGCCAGCAGCTCCGGGACAGGGATCAATCAGCCCCAGCATTTT
clone_size: NA
d_call: TRBD1
cdr3_length: 15
v_call: TRBV7-2
j_call: TRBJ1-5

cdr3_aa: CASSVAGTSPVYEQFF
cdr3_nt: TGTGCCAGCAGCGTAGCTGGGACTAGCCCGGTTTATGAGCAGTTCTTC
clone_size: NA
d_call: TRBD2
cdr3_length: 16
v_call: TRBV9
j_call: TRBJ2-1

cdr3_aa: CASSLGTGFYNEQFF
cdr3_nt: TGTGCCAGCAGCTTAGGGACAGGGTTTTACAATGAGCAGTTCTTC
clone_size: NA
d_call: TRBD1
cdr3_length: 15
v_call: TRBV7-2
j_call: TRBJ2-1

cdr3_aa: CASSSPRGVQHYTQYF
cdr3_nt: TGTGCCAGCAGCTCTCCGCGGGGGGTACAGCACTATACGCAGTATTTT
clone_size: few
d_call: TRBD2
cdr3_length: 16
v_call: TRBV7-9
j_call: TRBJ2-3

cdr3_aa: CASSESSSLYGHYTGELFF
cdr3_nt: TGCGCCAGCAGTGAGTCGAGCTCTCTCTACGGACATTACACCGGGGAGCTGTTTTTT
clone_size: NA
d_call: NA
cdr3_length: 19
v_call: TRBV10-1
j_call: TRBJ2-2

cdr3_aa: CASSLLPGGGQPQHF
cdr3_nt: TGTGCCAGCAGTTTGTTGCCAGGGGGAGGACAGCCCCAGCATTTT
clone_size: NA
d_call: TRBD1
cdr3_length: 15
v_call: TRBV27
j_call: TRBJ1-5

cdr3_aa: CASTLGVSGRYEQYF
cdr3_nt: TGTGCCAGCACTTTGGGGGTCTCCGGGAGGTACGAGCAGTACTTC
clone_size: NA
d_call: TRBD2
cdr3_length: 15
v_call: TRBV5-4
j_call: TRBJ2-7

cdr3_aa: CASSENGVLSAQETQYF
cdr3_nt: TGTGCCAGCAGTGAGAATGGGGTTTTGTCAGCCCAAGAGACCCAGTACTTC
clone_size: NA
d_call: NA
cdr3_length: 17
v_call: TRBV25-1
j_call: TRBJ2-5

cdr3_aa: CASSDQTGMEYGYTF
cdr3_nt: TGTGCCAGCAGCGACCAGACAGGGATGGAATATGGCTACACCTTC
clone_size: once
d_call: TRBD1
cdr3_length: 15
v_call: TRBV2
j_call: TRBJ1-2

cdr3_aa: CASSLLVIAVHTGELFF
cdr3_nt: TGTGCCAGCAGTTTATTAGTAATAGCGGTACACACCGGGGAGCTGTTTTTT
clone_size: NA
d_call: NA
cdr3_length: 17
v_call: TRBV28
j_call: TRBJ2-2

cdr3_aa: CASSQVESGESGLGELFF
cdr3_nt: TGCGCCAGCAGCCAAGTAGAGTCTGGGGAGTCGGGTCTCGGGGAGCTGTTTTTT
clone_size: once
d_call: NA
cdr3_length: 18
v_call: TRBV4-1
j_call: TRBJ2-2

cdr3_aa: CASSLGGDHTGELFF
cdr3_nt: TGTGCCAGCAGCTTAGGTGGGGACCACACCGGGGAGCTGTTTTTT
clone_size: many
d_call: NA
cdr3_length: 15
v_call: TRBV7-8
j_call: TRBJ2-2

cdr3_aa: CASSAPSGANVLTF
cdr3_nt: TGTGCCAGCAGTGCCCCTTCTGGGGCCAACGTCCTGACTTTC
clone_size: few
d_call: NA
cdr3_length: 14
v_call: TRBV6-1
j_call: TRBJ2-6

cdr3_aa: CAISDRTGYNQPQHF
cdr3_nt: TGTGCCATCAGTGATCGGACAGGGTACAATCAGCCCCAGCATTTT
clone_size: NA
d_call: TRBD1
cdr3_length: 15
v_call: TRBV10-3
j_call: TRBJ1-5

cdr3_aa: CASSEFPLEGTETQYF
cdr3_nt: TGTGCCAGCAGCGAGTTCCCCCTGGAGGGGACCGAGACCCAGTACTTC
clone_size: NA
d_call: NA
cdr3_length: 16
v_call: TRBV13
j_call: TRBJ2-5